This T cell receptor (beta chain) is from a study of tissue T cells after allogeneic stem cell transplantation (dated by TCRdb to between 2021 and 2022). Broadly, across the study: When multiple samples of a tissue were available, H&E sections were reviewed by a pathologist, and samples with histologically apparent lymphocytes were prioritized for sequencing. Using research autopsies of patients with and without GVHD, plus mouse models of GVHD, the study profiled TCR beta repertoires across many tissues. The human arm was conducted as a prospective observational study, and neither blinding nor randomization was performed.

According to the study, the label for this sample's time point signals: human tissue collected at research (rapid) autopsy. Three non-HCT comparator patients with other cancers, having at least five GI tract samples and no known GI disease at death, were selected retrospectively. Autopsy tissues, which were obtained after a median post-mortem interval of approximately 10 hours, included GI sites from esophagus to rectum, liver, skin and lymphoid organs including spleen. Each autopsy specimen was bisected, with one portion flash-frozen in liquid nitrogen and the remainder formalin-fixed, and the outer muscle layers of GI specimens were removed. Genomic DNA was extracted from frozen tissues using the Mag-Bind Blood & Tissue DNA HDQ 96 Kit on a Chemagic 360 or the DNeasy Blood & Tissue Kit. Extracted DNA was further purified with the Genomic DNA Clean & Concentrator-25 kit because of concern about red blood cell contamination.

The germline ends are 14 bases apart after V is trimmed by 0 bases and J by 14 bases. CDR1 and CDR2 (SNHLY, FYNNEI) derive from the germline V gene. There are 13 amino acids in the CDR3, from cysteine to phenylalanine inclusive. Just the 39-base CDR3 DNA is kept, in frame starting at base 1. The library was generated by the immunoSEQ multiplex PCR assay. Adaptive Biotechnologies performed the TCRbeta CDR3 sequencing at survey depth and reported CDR3 sequences, V/J genes, productive frequency and template counts. TCR beta CDR3 regions were amplified from genomic DNA instead of RNA. In the paper's pipeline: Pairwise repertoire overlap between tissues was quantified with Jensen-Shannon divergence, where 1 means complete divergence and 0 identical. Tissues were clustered by single-linkage agglomerative hierarchical clustering of pairwise JSD values and displayed as dendrograms. GLIPH2 was run on all patient samples with simulation_depth 1000, kmer_min_depth 3, cdr3_length_cutoff 8, keeping groups with more than two unique CDR3s. A standardized tissue-overlap score was generated by extrapolating Jaccard GLIPH-group overlap across patients to a standard repertoire size of 1000 clones. Linear mixed-effect models, with tissue as a fixed effect and individual as a random effect, were used to test how diversity related to clinical or experimental variables. TCRdb holds this immuneACCESS table with in-frame rearrangements only. Some clones are missing; in checked studies, unresolved V genes explain under half, and the rest has no known cause. That table furnishes V, J and clone size, whereas the DNA furnished D and trimming. This sample lists 8,000 to 10,000 clones; about three fifths were detected once. The top ten hold over 9.5% of the sample.

The research as a whole found: No blood samples were available from the non-GVHD comparator patients. Within patients, how anatomically similar tissues were was a major factor shaping TCR repertoire composition, regardless of disease or transplant status. In both patients and mice, T cells from blood and spleen picked up only a limited part of the TCR repertoire that was detected in tissues. The patient cohort was small and varied clinically, and sampling depth was recognized as a limitation. Which tissue TCRs were alloreactive or antigen-specific was not determined in the study, and some of the clones might have been host cells that persisted. Few T cell clones were found to be shared across patients, but shared repertoire signatures across patients were revealed in a tissue-specific fashion by motif-based clustering.

Comments on this clone: Its antigen is unknown. No qualities accompany the bases; no much larger clone lies one base away.

The source of this sequence is a woman aged 18-55 years with breast cancer. Sequences were derived from tissue from the jejunum, sampled at autopsy. The V and J segments used are TRBV2 and TRBJ2-1; the D gene is tentatively TRBD1 or TRBD2, each matching 6 bases. The sequence in DNA is TGTGCCAGCAGTGAAGCGGGGGGCGCCCCCAAGTTCTTC. Its translation reads: CASSEAGGAPKFF.